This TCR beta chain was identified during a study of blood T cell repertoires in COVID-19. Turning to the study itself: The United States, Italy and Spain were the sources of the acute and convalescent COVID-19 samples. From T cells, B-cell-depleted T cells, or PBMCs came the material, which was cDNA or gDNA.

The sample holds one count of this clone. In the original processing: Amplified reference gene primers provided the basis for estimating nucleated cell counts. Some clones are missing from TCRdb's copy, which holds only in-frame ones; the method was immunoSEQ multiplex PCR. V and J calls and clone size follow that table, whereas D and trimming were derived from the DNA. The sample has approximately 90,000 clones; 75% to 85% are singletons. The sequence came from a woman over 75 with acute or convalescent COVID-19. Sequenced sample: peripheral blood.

CDR3 sequence: CASSYFPTANTEAFF. The CDR3 bases are TGTGCCAGCAGTTACTTCCCGACAGCGAACACTGAAGCTTTCTTT. The chain is built from TRBV6-5 and TRBJ1-1, with a possible D match to TRBD1 (5 bases). The CDR3 is 15 amino acids. Germline CDR1 and CDR2: MNHEY and SVGAGI. Trimming took off 1 base at V and 1 base at J, with 10 bases between the two ends.